This T cell receptor beta chain was captured by sequencing in a study of identical twins. Overall study results and limits: Insertions were reduced in abundant cord blood beta clonotypes but not in memory repertoires.

There are 11 residues in the CDR3. V was cut by 8 bases and J by 8 bases, with 10 bases left in between. The germline gives CDR1 MNHEY, CDR2 SVGEGT. TCRdb itself ran the 5' RACE reads through MiXCR, one entry per CDR3 protein. The table shows hundreds of thousands of distinct CDR3 sequences, with approximately 6.1% occurring only once. A word on this clonotype: Its antigen is not identified.

V gene TRBV6-2 or TRBV6-3 combines with J gene TRBJ2-1; D unclear. Specimen: naive T cells sorted from blood. The clonotype comes from a man aged 18 to 29 in good health. CDR3 amino acids: CASFSQDEQFF. The CDR3 region has the DNA TGTGCCAGCTTTTCCCAGGATGAGCAGTTCTTC.